These T cell receptor beta chains were read from a single sample in a study of blood T cell repertoires in COVID-19. Only in-frame clones appear in the TCRdb table, and some are missing; sequencing was by immunoSEQ multiplex PCR. The repertoire consists of roughly 80,000 clones, with more than 75% occurring once and the leading ten covering 20% to 25%. Sequenced input: peripheral blood. These receptors were taken from a human donor in a cohort sampled during active COVID-19. Each CDR3 is given with its conserved first and last residue. A D gene is named only where the DNA matches it firmly. Clone size is stated in some rows and not others, as once, few, many or a class when expanded.

d_call: NA; clone_size: NA; cdr3_length: 15; v_call: TRBV4-1; j_call: TRBJ1-1; cdr3_nt: TGCGCCAGCAGCCAAGGCGCAGGGCTGAACACTGAAGCTTTCTTT; cdr3_aa: CASSQGAGLNTEAFF
d_call: NA; clone_size: NA; cdr3_length: 16; v_call: TRBV5-1; j_call: TRBJ1-6; cdr3_nt: TGCGCCAGCAGCTTCACCGGGAGCTCCTATAATTCACCCCTCCACTTT; cdr3_aa: CASSFTGSSYNSPLHF
d_call: TRBD1; clone_size: NA; cdr3_length: 16; v_call: TRBV5-1; j_call: TRBJ2-5; cdr3_nt: TGCGCCAGCAGCAAGGAGGCAGGGGGACCTCGGGAGACCCAGTACTTC; cdr3_aa: CASSKEAGGPRETQYF
d_call: TRBD1; clone_size: NA; cdr3_length: 17; v_call: TRBV5-1; j_call: TRBJ1-3; cdr3_nt: TGCGCCAGCAGCTTGGAGACAGGGGCTAGCTCTGGAAACACCATATATTTT; cdr3_aa: CASSLETGASSGNTIYF
d_call: TRBD1; clone_size: NA; cdr3_length: 11; v_call: TRBV28; j_call: TRBJ1-2; cdr3_nt: TGTGCCACCCGCGGACAGGGGCCCTACACCTTC; cdr3_aa: CATRGQGPYTF
d_call: TRBD1; clone_size: NA; cdr3_length: 14; v_call: TRBV5-1; j_call: TRBJ1-1; cdr3_nt: TGCGCCAGCAGCTTGAGGACAGGGGGCACTGAAGCTTTCTTT; cdr3_aa: CASSLRTGGTEAFF
d_call: NA; clone_size: NA; cdr3_length: 14; v_call: TRBV10-3; j_call: TRBJ1-5; cdr3_nt: TGTGCCATCAACCAGCCGGGGAGCAATCAGCCCCAGCATTTT; cdr3_aa: CAINQPGSNQPQHF
d_call: TRBD2; clone_size: once; cdr3_length: 15; v_call: TRBV15; j_call: TRBJ2-7; cdr3_nt: TGTGCCACCAGCACCGGGGGGGCGAGCTCCTACGAGCAGTACTTC; cdr3_aa: CATSTGGASSYEQYF
d_call: NA; clone_size: NA; cdr3_length: 13; v_call: TRBV5-1; j_call: TRBJ1-1; cdr3_nt: TGCGCCAGCGCTAAGGAGATGGACACTGAAGCTTTCTTT; cdr3_aa: CASAKEMDTEAFF
d_call: NA; clone_size: NA; cdr3_length: 11; v_call: TRBV9; j_call: TRBJ2-5; cdr3_nt: TGTGCCACCACCTACCTACCCCCCCGGTACTTC; cdr3_aa: CATTYLPPRYF
d_call: NA; clone_size: NA; cdr3_length: 14; v_call: TRBV3-1/TRBV3-2; j_call: TRBJ1-4; cdr3_nt: TGTGCCAGCAGCCAAGACAGGGGTGATGAAAAACTGTTTTTT; cdr3_aa: CASSQDRGDEKLFF
d_call: TRBD1; clone_size: NA; cdr3_length: 15; v_call: TRBV3-1/TRBV3-2; j_call: TRBJ1-5; cdr3_nt: TGTGCCAGCAGCCGAACAGGGGGCATTCTGCAGCCCCAGCATTTT; cdr3_aa: CASSRTGGILQPQHF
d_call: NA; clone_size: NA; cdr3_length: 15; v_call: TRBV4-2; j_call: TRBJ2-5; cdr3_nt: TGTGCCAGCAGCCAAATCCTGGGACTCAGGGCGACCCAGTACTTC; cdr3_aa: CASSQILGLRATQYF
d_call: NA; clone_size: NA; cdr3_length: 11; v_call: TRBV7-2; j_call: TRBJ1-2; cdr3_nt: TGTGCCAGCAGCTCGGGGTATGGCTACACCTTC; cdr3_aa: CASSSGYGYTF
d_call: TRBD1; clone_size: few; cdr3_length: 15; v_call: TRBV5-1; j_call: TRBJ2-3; cdr3_nt: TGCGCCAGCAGCTTGGCCGGGACAGTAACGGATACGCAGTATTTT; cdr3_aa: CASSLAGTVTDTQYF
d_call: NA; clone_size: NA; cdr3_length: 14; v_call: TRBV4-1; j_call: TRBJ1-2; cdr3_nt: TGCGCCAGCAGCCAAGTGGGCAGGGCTCGCGGCTACACCTTC; cdr3_aa: CASSQVGRARGYTF
d_call: TRBD2; clone_size: NA; cdr3_length: 16; v_call: TRBV27; j_call: TRBJ2-7; cdr3_nt: TGTGCCAGCAGTCCCGGACTAGCGGGGTTGGCCTACGAGCAGTACTTC; cdr3_aa: CASSPGLAGLAYEQYF
d_call: TRBD1; clone_size: once; cdr3_length: 15; v_call: TRBV14; j_call: TRBJ2-7; cdr3_nt: TGTGCCAGCAGCCTCCCGGGACAGGGGCGCTACGAGCAGTACTTC; cdr3_aa: CASSLPGQGRYEQYF
d_call: NA; clone_size: NA; cdr3_length: 14; v_call: TRBV11-2; j_call: TRBJ1-3; cdr3_nt: TGTGCCAGCAGCTCCCAGCGGCAAAGAAACACCATATATTTT; cdr3_aa: CASSSQRQRNTIYF
d_call: NA; clone_size: NA; cdr3_length: 13; v_call: TRBV23-1; j_call: TRBJ1-3; cdr3_nt: TGCGCCAGCAGTCACTATGTTGGAAACACCATATATTTT; cdr3_aa: CASSHYVGNTIYF
d_call: TRBD2; clone_size: once; cdr3_length: 16; v_call: TRBV6-4; j_call: TRBJ2-1; cdr3_nt: TGTGCCAGCACGCGACTAGCGGGTAAGAAATACAATGAGCAGTTCTTC; cdr3_aa: CASTRLAGKKYNEQFF
d_call: TRBD1; clone_size: NA; cdr3_length: 11; v_call: TRBV29-1; j_call: TRBJ1-2; cdr3_nt: TGCAGCGGGGGACAGGGGGTCGGCTACACCTTC; cdr3_aa: CSGGQGVGYTF
d_call: TRBD1; clone_size: NA; cdr3_length: 15; v_call: TRBV9; j_call: TRBJ1-4; cdr3_nt: TGTGCCAGCAGCCCAGATGGGACAGTAGGTGACAAACTGTTTTTT; cdr3_aa: CASSPDGTVGDKLFF
d_call: NA; clone_size: NA; cdr3_length: 9; v_call: TRBV20-1; j_call: TRBJ2-7; cdr3_nt: TGCAGTGCCACCTACGAGCAGTACTTC; cdr3_aa: CSATYEQYF
d_call: TRBD2; clone_size: NA; cdr3_length: 17; v_call: TRBV19; j_call: TRBJ2-3; cdr3_nt: TGTGCCAGTAGTATAAGACGGCTAGCGGGGGGTTCAGATACGCAGTATTTT; cdr3_aa: CASSIRRLAGGSDTQYF
d_call: NA; clone_size: few; cdr3_length: 14; v_call: TRBV7-9; j_call: TRBJ1-3; cdr3_nt: TGTGCCAGCAGCTTCTTCGGGGGAGGAAACACCATATATTTT; cdr3_aa: CASSFFGGGNTIYF
d_call: NA; clone_size: NA; cdr3_length: 15; v_call: TRBV7-9; j_call: TRBJ2-7; cdr3_nt: TGTGCCAGCAGCAGCGGAGGGGTCCTTACCTACGAGCAGTACTTC; cdr3_aa: CASSSGGVLTYEQYF
d_call: NA; clone_size: medium-sized; cdr3_length: 15; v_call: TRBV7-2; j_call: TRBJ1-3; cdr3_nt: TGTGCCAGCAGCATCATCGGGGGTTACGGAAACACCATATATTTT; cdr3_aa: CASSIIGGYGNTIYF
d_call: TRBD1; clone_size: NA; cdr3_length: 14; v_call: TRBV5-5; j_call: TRBJ2-5; cdr3_nt: TGTGCCAGCAGCGAGTGGACAGGTGTAGAGACCCAGTACTTC; cdr3_aa: CASSEWTGVETQYF
d_call: TRBD2; clone_size: few; cdr3_length: 14; v_call: TRBV11-2; j_call: TRBJ2-5; cdr3_nt: TGTGCCAGCAGCTTAAGCGGGGCCAATGTCGCCCAGTACTTC; cdr3_aa: CASSLSGANVAQYF
d_call: NA; clone_size: many; cdr3_length: 18; v_call: TRBV9; j_call: TRBJ2-1; cdr3_nt: TGTGCCAGCAGCGTAGGGCCCTCAGCGGGCCGAGCCTACAATGAGCAGTTCTTC; cdr3_aa: CASSVGPSAGRAYNEQFF
d_call: NA; clone_size: NA; cdr3_length: 13; v_call: TRBV3-1/TRBV3-2; j_call: TRBJ2-7; cdr3_nt: TGTGCCAGCAGCCGAGGGTCTTTGAACGAGCAGTACTTC; cdr3_aa: CASSRGSLNEQYF
d_call: TRBD1; clone_size: NA; cdr3_length: 14; v_call: TRBV7-2; j_call: TRBJ1-2; cdr3_nt: TGTGCCAGCAGCCACCGGGACAGGGGGAATGGCTACACCTTC; cdr3_aa: CASSHRDRGNGYTF
d_call: NA; clone_size: NA; cdr3_length: 17; v_call: TRBV7-6; j_call: TRBJ2-5; cdr3_nt: TGTGCCAGCAGCCCCCGCTGGCAGGGCGACTTCCAAGAGACCCAGTACTTC; cdr3_aa: CASSPRWQGDFQETQYF
d_call: NA; clone_size: NA; cdr3_length: 13; v_call: TRBV7-7; j_call: TRBJ2-1; cdr3_nt: TGTGCTAGCAGCTTACAGGGCGGCAATGAGCAGTTCTTC; cdr3_aa: CASSLQGGNEQFF
d_call: NA; clone_size: many; cdr3_length: 15; v_call: TRBV28; j_call: TRBJ1-6; cdr3_nt: TGTGCCAGCAGTTTATTTGATACAGGGAGATCACCCCTCCACTTT; cdr3_aa: CASSLFDTGRSPLHF
d_call: NA; clone_size: NA; cdr3_length: 16; v_call: TRBV3-1/TRBV3-2; j_call: TRBJ1-3; cdr3_nt: TGTGCCAGCAGCCCTTCGAGGAGAAGCTCTGGAAACACCATATATTTT; cdr3_aa: CASSPSRRSSGNTIYF
d_call: TRBD1; clone_size: NA; cdr3_length: 15; v_call: TRBV11-2; j_call: TRBJ2-5; cdr3_nt: TGTGCCAGCAGCTCACCGGGACAGGCAGGAGAGACCCAGTACTTC; cdr3_aa: CASSSPGQAGETQYF
d_call: TRBD2; clone_size: NA; cdr3_length: 14; v_call: TRBV7-2; j_call: TRBJ2-5; cdr3_nt: TGTGCCAGCAGCCCGGGGACTAGCGGAGAGACCCAGTACTTC; cdr3_aa: CASSPGTSGETQYF
d_call: TRBD1; clone_size: few; cdr3_length: 13; v_call: TRBV5-1; j_call: TRBJ2-7; cdr3_nt: TGCGCCAGCTACAATGGACAGGGCGGGGAGCAGTACTTC; cdr3_aa: CASYNGQGGEQYF
d_call: NA; clone_size: NA; cdr3_length: 17; v_call: TRBV15; j_call: TRBJ2-3; cdr3_nt: TGTGCCACCAGCCCTCAAAGGGGTGGGTTTGGCACAGATACGCAGTATTTT; cdr3_aa: CATSPQRGGFGTDTQYF
d_call: TRBD1; clone_size: NA; cdr3_length: 17; v_call: TRBV5-6; j_call: TRBJ1-1; cdr3_nt: TGTGCCAGCAGCTCGGGACCAGGGGGAACACTGAACACTGAAGCTTTCTTT; cdr3_aa: CASSSGPGGTLNTEAFF
d_call: NA; clone_size: NA; cdr3_length: 14; v_call: TRBV27; j_call: TRBJ2-2; cdr3_nt: TGTGCCAGCAGTTTCGGAGCTTCCACCGGGGAGCTGTTTTTT; cdr3_aa: CASSFGASTGELFF
d_call: NA; clone_size: NA; cdr3_length: 15; v_call: TRBV4-1; j_call: TRBJ2-3; cdr3_nt: TGCGCCAGCAGCCAAGAGGGCAGACACACAGATACGCAGTATTTT; cdr3_aa: CASSQEGRHTDTQYF
d_call: NA; clone_size: few; cdr3_length: 13; v_call: TRBV19; j_call: TRBJ2-3; cdr3_nt: TGTGCCAGTATAGAACAGAGCACAGATACGCAGTATTTT; cdr3_aa: CASIEQSTDTQYF
d_call: NA; clone_size: NA; cdr3_length: 17; v_call: TRBV4-1; j_call: TRBJ2-6; cdr3_nt: TGCGCCAGCAGCCAAGCGTCGAGGCCCACTGGGGCCAACGTCCTGACTTTC; cdr3_aa: CASSQASRPTGANVLTF
d_call: TRBD2; clone_size: NA; cdr3_length: 17; v_call: TRBV18; j_call: TRBJ2-2; cdr3_nt: TGTGCCAGCTTACCGCCCGGGACTAGCGGAGGCGGCGGGGAGCTGTTTTTT; cdr3_aa: CASLPPGTSGGGGELFF
d_call: TRBD1; clone_size: NA; cdr3_length: 13; v_call: TRBV30; j_call: TRBJ1-2; cdr3_nt: TGTGCCTGGGAATTGACAGGGGGCTATGGCTACACCTTC; cdr3_aa: CAWELTGGYGYTF
d_call: NA; clone_size: few; cdr3_length: 16; v_call: TRBV14; j_call: TRBJ2-1; cdr3_nt: TGTGCCAGCAGCCGCGGCTCTGGCGGGGCATACAATGAGCAGTTCTTC; cdr3_aa: CASSRGSGGAYNEQFF
d_call: TRBD2; clone_size: NA; cdr3_length: 16; v_call: TRBV2; j_call: TRBJ2-1; cdr3_nt: TGTGCCAGCACGACTAAGGCAGCGGGGAAGCAAAATGAGCAGTTCTTC; cdr3_aa: CASTTKAAGKQNEQFF
d_call: TRBD2; clone_size: NA; cdr3_length: 17; v_call: TRBV7-2; j_call: TRBJ2-7; cdr3_nt: TGTGCCAGCAGCTTAGGGTCCGCGGGGGGCGGAACCTACGAGCAGTACTTC; cdr3_aa: CASSLGSAGGGTYEQYF
d_call: TRBD1; clone_size: NA; cdr3_length: 15; v_call: TRBV6-5; j_call: TRBJ2-6; cdr3_nt: TGTGCCAGCATTACAGGGGGCTCTGGGGCCAACGTCCTGACTTTC; cdr3_aa: CASITGGSGANVLTF
d_call: TRBD1; clone_size: NA; cdr3_length: 13; v_call: TRBV7-2; j_call: TRBJ1-1; cdr3_nt: TGTGCCAGCAGCTTAACAGGGGTCACTGAAGCTTTCTTT; cdr3_aa: CASSLTGVTEAFF
d_call: NA; clone_size: NA; cdr3_length: 12; v_call: TRBV2; j_call: TRBJ2-5; cdr3_nt: TGTGCCAGCATGACAGAGGCGGAGACCCAGTACTTC; cdr3_aa: CASMTEAETQYF
d_call: TRBD1; clone_size: NA; cdr3_length: 15; v_call: TRBV25-1; j_call: TRBJ1-4; cdr3_nt: TGTGCCAGCAGTGGCCGGGACAGTGATAATGAAAAACTGTTTTTT; cdr3_aa: CASSGRDSDNEKLFF
d_call: TRBD2; clone_size: NA; cdr3_length: 14; v_call: TRBV29-1; j_call: TRBJ2-1; cdr3_nt: TGCAGCGTTGAAGTAGCGGGGGGGCAGGATGAGCAGTTCTTC; cdr3_aa: CSVEVAGGQDEQFF
d_call: NA; clone_size: once; cdr3_length: 15; v_call: TRBV18; j_call: TRBJ1-3; cdr3_nt: TGTGCCAGCTCACCAGAGGCAATGAGGAAAAACACCATATATTTT; cdr3_aa: CASSPEAMRKNTIYF
d_call: TRBD1; clone_size: NA; cdr3_length: 13; v_call: TRBV28; j_call: TRBJ1-2; cdr3_nt: TGTGCCAGCAGTTTAAACAGGGGAGGTGGCTACACCTTC; cdr3_aa: CASSLNRGGGYTF
d_call: NA; clone_size: NA; cdr3_length: 16; v_call: TRBV27; j_call: TRBJ1-2; cdr3_nt: TGTGCCAGCAGTCCGAGAGGGGGAAGCTCTAACTATGGCTACACCTTC; cdr3_aa: CASSPRGGSSNYGYTF